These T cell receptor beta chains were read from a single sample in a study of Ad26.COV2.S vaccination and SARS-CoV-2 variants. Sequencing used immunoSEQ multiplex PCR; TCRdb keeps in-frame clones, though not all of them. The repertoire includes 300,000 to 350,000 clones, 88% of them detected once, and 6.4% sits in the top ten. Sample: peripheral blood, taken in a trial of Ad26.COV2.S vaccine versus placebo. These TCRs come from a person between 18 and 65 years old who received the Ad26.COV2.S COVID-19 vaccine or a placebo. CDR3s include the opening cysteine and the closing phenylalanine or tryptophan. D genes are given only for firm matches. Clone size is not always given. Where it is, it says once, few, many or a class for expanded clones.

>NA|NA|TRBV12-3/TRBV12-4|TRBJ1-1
TGTGCCAGCACTGCAGACAGAAACACTGAAGCTTTCTTT
CASTADRNTEAFF
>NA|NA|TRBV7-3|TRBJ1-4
TGTGCCAGCAGCCCGGAGGGGGGGCGGAATGAAAAACTGTTTTTT
CASSPEGGRNEKLFF
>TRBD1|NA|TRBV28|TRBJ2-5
TGTGCCAGCTCCAATCTTAGCAACAGGGGGCGCGGAAAGACCCAGTACTTC
CASSNLSNRGRGKTQYF
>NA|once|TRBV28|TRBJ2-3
TGTGCCAGCAGTAACTACGGGTCATCAGATACGCAGTATTTT
CASSNYGSSDTQYF
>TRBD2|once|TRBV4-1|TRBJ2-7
TGCGCCAGCAGCCAAGATTTTGGTGAGGGACTAGATTTTTCCTACGAGCAGTACTTC
CASSQDFGEGLDFSYEQYF
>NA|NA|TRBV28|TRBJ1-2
TGTGCCAGCAGTTTCGACTGGATCTCCCCGACTAACTATGGCTACACCTTC
CASSFDWISPTNYGYTF
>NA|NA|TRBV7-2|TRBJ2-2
TGTGCCAGCAGCTCAGGATTGGGGGCGGGCACCGGGGAGCTGTTTTTT
CASSSGLGAGTGELFF
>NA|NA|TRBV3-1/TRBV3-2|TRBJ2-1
TGTGCCAGCAGCCAAGATACGGCCCGTCCTGAGCAGTTCTTC
CASSQDTARPEQFF
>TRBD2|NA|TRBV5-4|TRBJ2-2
TGTGCCAGCAGCTTGGCAGCGGGGCTCACCGGGGAGCTGTTTTTT
CASSLAAGLTGELFF
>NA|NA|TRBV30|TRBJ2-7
TGTGCCTGGACCCTGGGACGAGGGTACGAGCAGTACTTC
CAWTLGRGYEQYF
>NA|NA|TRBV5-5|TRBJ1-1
TGTGCCAGCAGCAGACAGGATCCGAACACTGAAGCTTTCTTT
CASSRQDPNTEAFF
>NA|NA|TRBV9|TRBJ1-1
TGTGCCAGCAGCGTAGTTGGGGGCTTACAGACTGAAGCTTTCTTT
CASSVVGGLQTEAFF
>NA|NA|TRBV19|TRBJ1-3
TGTGCCAGTAGTATACCTCAGGGAACCATATATTTT
CASSIPQGTIYF
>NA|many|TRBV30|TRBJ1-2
TGTGCCTGGAGCCCCGCGGGCTACACCTTC
CAWSPAGYTF
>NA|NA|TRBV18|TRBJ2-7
TGTGCCAGCTCACCACCCCGGGGCTCCTACGAGCAGTACTTC
CASSPPRGSYEQYF
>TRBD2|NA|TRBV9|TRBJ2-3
TGTGCCAGCAGCCAAGTAGCGGGGGCGAGCACAGATACGCAGTATTTT
CASSQVAGASTDTQYF
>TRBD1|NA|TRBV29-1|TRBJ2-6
TGCAGCGTTGAAGGGCCCCTAAGACAGGGGATGGGCTCTGGGGCCAACGTCCTGACTTTC
CSVEGPLRQGMGSGANVLTF
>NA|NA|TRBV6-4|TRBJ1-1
TGTGCCAGCGACGAACGGGGAAATGAAGCTTTCTTT
CASDERGNEAFF
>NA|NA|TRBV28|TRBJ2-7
TGTGCCAGCAGCCCGGCCGGGACGGCCTACGAGCAGTACTTC
CASSPAGTAYEQYF
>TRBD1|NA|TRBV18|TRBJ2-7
TGTGCCAGCTCACCCGACCGGGACAGGCAAAGGGAGTTC
CASSPDRDRQREF
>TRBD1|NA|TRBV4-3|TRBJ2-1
TGCGCCAGCAGCCAGTCGACAGGGACCTACAATGAGCAGTTCTTC
CASSQSTGTYNEQFF
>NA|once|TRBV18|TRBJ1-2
TGTGCCAGCTCACCAGTCGAAACTAACTATGGCTACACCTTC
CASSPVETNYGYTF
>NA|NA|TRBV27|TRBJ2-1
TGTGCCAGCAGTTTGACGAGAGGGGGAAATGAGCAGTTCTTC
CASSLTRGGNEQFF
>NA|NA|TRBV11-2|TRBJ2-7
TGTGCCAGCAGCTTAGGGACAGTGACCTACGAGCAGTACTTC
CASSLGTVTYEQYF
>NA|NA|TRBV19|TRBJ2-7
TGTGCCAGTAGGGACGGCCACGCAGGGTTCCACGAGCAGTACTTC
CASRDGHAGFHEQYF
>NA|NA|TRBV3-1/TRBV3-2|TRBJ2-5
TGTGCCAGCAGCCAAGGAGGGACCCAGTACTTC
CASSQGGTQYF
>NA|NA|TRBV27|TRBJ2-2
TGTGCCAGCAGTTTAAGGGTAACCGGGGAGCTGTTTTTT
CASSLRVTGELFF
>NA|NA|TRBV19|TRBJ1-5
TGTGCCAGTGGGGGGGAACAGCCCCAGCATTTT
CASGGEQPQHF
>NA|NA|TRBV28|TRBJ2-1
TGTGCCAGCAGAATAGGCGGGACCTACAATGAGCAGTTCTTC
CASRIGGTYNEQFF
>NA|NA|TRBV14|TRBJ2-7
TGTGCCAGCAGCCAAGTTGGCCGAATTACCTACGAGCAGTACTTC
CASSQVGRITYEQYF
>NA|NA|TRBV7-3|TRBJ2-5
TGTGCCAGCGGCCTGGGTGACCCGCTGGCGTCCCAGTACTTC
CASGLGDPLASQYF
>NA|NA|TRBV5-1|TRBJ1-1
TGCGCCAGCAGCTCACAGGGTACTTTCACTGAAGCTTTCTTT
CASSSQGTFTEAFF